The entry that follows covers one T cell receptor (beta chain) sequence. This sample stems from a study of T cell changes during pregnancy in multiple sclerosis. Assay used: immunoSEQ multiplex PCR; TCRdb lists only in-frame clones, some missing. The table includes roughly 75,000 clones, about 88% detected once. This sample comprised peripheral blood, obtained before pregnancy. This clonotype was sampled from a female donor with multiple sclerosis, enrolled in a pregnancy study.

The CDR3 loop reads CSVPAGGTPDTQYF. The CDR3 DNA follows: TGCAGCGTGCCAGCGGGGGGAACCCCAGATACGCAGTATTTT. V gene TRBV29-1 combines with J gene TRBJ2-3; 9 nucleotides match TRBD2. J was trimmed by 4 bases and V by 6 bases; bases with no gene match: 8. Per the germline V gene, CDR1 is SQVTM and CDR2 is ANQGSEA. CDR3 length: 14 residues.